The 8 T cell receptor beta chains in this list originate from one sample, sequenced in a study of blood T cell repertoires in COVID-19. Method: immunoSEQ multiplex PCR; TCRdb's copy keeps in-frame clones and lacks some. Of more than 300,000 clones listed, 65% to 85% are singletons. The specimen sequenced was peripheral blood. The receptors stem from a woman between 50 and 59 years old with acute or convalescent COVID-19.

This clone has a handful of counts. The chain has TRBV7-9 and TRBJ1-4, with D tentatively TRBD1 (6 bases). The CDR3 is made up of 14 amino acids. Trimming cost V 4 bases and J 5 bases, with 11 bases left between them. The V gene's germline CDR1 is SEHNR and CDR2 FQNEAQ (reference sequence). The CDR3 loop reads CASSWGGGNEKLFF. CDR3 sequence (DNA): TGTGCCAGCAGCTGGGGAGGGGGGAATGAAAAACTGTTTTTT.

The V and J genes are TRBV6-2 or TRBV6-3 and TRBJ1-3; a possible D gene is TRBD1 (6 bases). Trimming left V 6 bases short and J 2 bases short, with 8 bases between. The germline V gene has CDR1 MNHEY and CDR2 SVGEGT. The CDR3 loop spans 13 amino acids. The CDR3 loop reads CASSNRAGNTIYF. CDR3 in DNA: TGTGCCAGCAGCAACAGGGCTGGAAACACCATATATTTT.

The chain combines TRBV4-3 with TRBJ1-1; D not resolved. The CDR3 contains 13 residues. From germline, CDR1 is LGHNA and CDR2 YSLEER. V gave up 0 bases and J gave up 7 bases, with 9 bases separating them. CDR3 sequence: CASSQDGDFEAFF. DNA of the CDR3: TGCGCCAGCAGCCAAGACGGGGATTTTGAAGCTTTCTTT.

The gene calls are TRBV4-2 and TRBJ1-1, with 10 bases that match TRBD1. Germline loops: CDR1 LGHNA, CDR2 YNFKEQ. The CDR3 totals 15 residues. V shed 3 bases, J shed 4 bases, and the junction held 5 bases outside the gene matches. This CDR3 reads CASSQGTGAGTEAFF. DNA for the CDR3: TGTGCCAGCAGCCAGGGGACAGGGGCGGGCACTGAAGCTTTCTTT.

The chain uses TRBV5-8 and TRBJ2-3; perhaps TRBD1 as D (5 bases). CDR1 and CDR2 (germline): SGHTS, YDEGEE. V was cut by 0 bases and J by 3 bases, with 11 bases left in between. The CDR3 sequence is 15 residues long. The CDR3 DNA is TGTGCCAGCAGCTTGGGGACATTAAATACAGATACGCAGTATTTT. It yields the protein CASSLGTLNTDTQYF.

This chain connects TRBV18 to TRBJ1-1; D possibly corresponds to TRBD1 (5 bases). The germline gives CDR1 KGHSH, CDR2 LQKENI. V was cut by 1 base and J by 0 bases, with 9 bases left in between. The CDR3 is 15 amino acids. For the CDR3, the DNA is TGTGCCAGCTCACCACAGGACATTTTGAACACTGAAGCTTTCTTT. Translation: CASSPQDILNTEAFF.

This chain uses TRBV27 with TRBJ2-2, with 13 bases aligning to TRBD2. Trimming cost V 6 bases and J 4 bases; bases outside gene matches: 11. There are 18 residues in the CDR3. Germline loops: CDR1 MNHEY, CDR2 SMNVEV (reference sequence). DNA for the CDR3: TGTGCCAGCAGCGCAGGACTAGCGGGGGCCGGAGTCACCGGGGAGCTGTTTTTT. It codes for CASSAGLAGAGVTGELFF.

V is TRBV6-6 and J is TRBJ2-7; 7 bases map to TRBD2. The CDR3 runs 14 residues. The trim removed 5 bases at V and 4 bases at J, leaving 8 bases unmatched. The germline V gene has CDR1 MNHNY and CDR2 SVGAGI (reference sequence). The CDR3 region has the DNA TGTGCCAGCAGTGAGTGGACTAGTCAATACGAGCAGTACTTC. As protein: CASSEWTSQYEQYF.